Listed below are T cell receptor beta chains from one sample, sequenced in a study of T-cell memory formation after mild COVID-19. TCRdb fed the 5' RACE reads into MiXCR, producing one record per CDR3 protein. Here the sample spans about 360,000 distinct CDR3 sequences, 13% to 15% being singletons. The specimen sequenced was PBMCs or a T cell subset sorted from them (not recorded which). The receptors were sampled from a man aged 18 to 29 who had mild COVID-19 (a few samples of this study predate the infection). Cell type and time point are not known. CDR3s include the opening cysteine and the closing phenylalanine or tryptophan. A D gene is named only where the DNA matches it firmly. Clone size, where shown, is once, few, many, or a class for clones that have expanded.

D gene,J gene,clone size,V gene,CDR3 protein,CDR3 DNA
-,TRBJ1-5,-,TRBV6-1,CASSEVGDQPQHF,TGTGCCAGCAGTGAAGTGGGGGATCAGCCCCAGCATTTT
TRBD1,TRBJ2-3,-,TRBV24-1,CATTGQAGDTQYF,TGTGCCACCACCGGACAGGCTGGAGATACGCAGTATTTT
-,TRBJ2-6,few,TRBV7-9,CASSPQPGANVLTF,TGTGCCAGCAGTCCACAACCCGGGGCCAACGTCCTGACTTTC
-,TRBJ2-3,many,TRBV15,CATSRAVTTDTQYF,TGTGCCACCAGCAGAGCGGTGACCACAGATACGCAGTATTTT
-,TRBJ1-1,few,TRBV2,CASRTDMNTEAFF,TGTGCCAGCCGGACAGATATGAACACTGAAGCTTTCTTT
-,TRBJ1-5,few,TRBV19,CASSTLSGGRQPQHF,TGTGCCAGTAGTACCCTATCGGGGGGCCGTCAGCCCCAGCATTTT
-,TRBJ1-2,-,TRBV20-1,CSARDMREPFNYGYTF,TGCAGTGCTAGAGATATGAGGGAACCGTTTAACTATGGCTACACCTTC
-,TRBJ2-7,many,TRBV20-1,CSARSVLSYEQYF,TGCAGTGCTAGAAGCGTCCTTAGCTACGAGCAGTACTTC
TRBD1,TRBJ2-3,-,TRBV5-1,CASSLTTGVAQYF,TGCGCCAGCAGCTTAACGACAGGGGTCGCGCAGTATTTT
-,TRBJ2-2,-,TRBV9,CASSAHLPGELFF,TGTGCCAGCAGCGCTCACCTACCCGGGGAGCTGTTTTTT
-,TRBJ1-5,few,TRBV2,CASSDIGTLLVNQPQHF,TGTGCCAGCAGTGACATCGGGACATTACTCGTCAATCAGCCCCAGCATTTT
TRBD1,TRBJ1-5,few,TRBV11-2,CASSLADSGGTQPQHF,TGTGCCAGCAGCTTAGCAGACTCAGGGGGCACTCAGCCCCAGCATTTT
TRBD2,TRBJ2-7,few,TRBV19,CASKPVAGGYEQYF,TGTGCCAGTAAGCCCGTAGCGGGAGGCTACGAGCAGTACTTC
-,TRBJ1-6,few,TRBV19,CASSTLLGRNNSPLHF,TGTGCCAGTAGTACCCTCTTAGGACGGAATAATTCACCCCTCCACTTT
-,TRBJ2-5,-,TRBV7-2,CASSLVGLQETQYF,TGTGCCAGCAGCTTAGTGGGACTGCAAGAGACCCAGTACTTC